This T cell receptor (beta chain) was identified during a study of T cells in Graves' hyperthyroidism and ophthalmopathy. The wider study: Peripheral blood sampling occurred at initial diagnosis, before any treatment.

Overall study findings and caveats: Within blood appeared most thyroid clonotypes that had expanded above 0.001.

For the diagnoses, clinical symptoms, serum thyroxine and TRAb, thyroid ultrasound and orbital computed tomography were used. Comment on this clonotype: Its antigen is not identified.

Template material for amplifying TCR beta CDR3 regions consisted of RNA transcripts. First-round RT-PCR of the TCR CDR3 relied on the HTBI primer set. TCRdb re-called the multiplex PCR reads through MiXCR, storing one row per CDR3 protein. The sample lists over 400,000 distinct CDR3 sequences; about 22% were seen once. This CDR3 spans 13 amino acids. The V and J ends lost 4 bases and 2 bases respectively, with 7 bases between them. The germline gives CDR1 LNHDA, CDR2 SQIVND (reference sequence). The sample consisted of blood. The source of this sequence is a woman in her seventies with Graves' ophthalmopathy. This chain uses TRBV19 with TRBJ2-3; D is possibly TRBD1 (5 bases). This CDR3 is CASSKGFTDTQYF. The CDR3 coding sequence is TGTGCCAGTAGTAAGGGGTTCACAGATACGCAGTATTTT.